This record looks at one T cell receptor (beta chain) sequence and its context. The antigen this receptor binds is unknown. No quality values exist for individual bases; no much larger clone is one base distant. The entry originates in a study of shared clonotypes between healthy human individuals (dated by TCRdb to the early 2020s). At the level of the whole study: The cohort comprised two women and a few men aged 18 to 49 years. Per donor, three plates each were used for CD4 naive and CD4 memory, two for CD8 naive, and one for CD8 memory. To estimate repertoire size and how much clonotype sharing occurs between individuals, the study deeply sequenced the blood TCR repertoires of 5 or 6 healthy adults. Libraries were prepared and TCR repertoires were sequenced by different laboratories using diverse techniques, in order to increase sequencing depth and limit assay-specific biases. Leukapheresis yielded between about 0.85 and 10 billion PBMCs per donor.

The paper as a whole reports these results and caveats: Pairwise subsampling led to the expectation that sequencing depth would affect the degree of clonotype sharing among donors. Incomplete sequencing was indicated by rarefaction of sorted-subset datasets, despite the large sequencing depth. Higher generation probabilities were observed for clonotypes shared by all four sorted-subset donors than for non-shared clonotypes. Only blood was sampled, and tissue TCR repertoires likely differ from those in blood. Across a handful of donors, approximately 5% of naive CD4, 3% to 4% of naive CD8, 2.3% of memory CD4, and under 0.45% of memory CD8 clonotypes were shared. Larger estimated clonotype richness was generally found for naive subsets than for memory subsets. The genetic and exposure-history diversity represented was limited by the small number of donors.

The donors were healthy, HIV-negative adults who had no recently reported acute infections or vaccinations. All donors were Caucasian adults living in Nashville, Tennessee, USA. CD4+ T cells were enriched through magnetic negative selection, after which naive cells were positively selected on CD45RA and the remaining negative fraction served as the memory subset. After blood collection by leukapheresis, PBMCs were isolated using Ficoll-Histopaque density gradient centrifugation and then cryopreserved in the vapor phase of liquid nitrogen. Analytical flow cytometry was used to check the purity and quantity of each magnetically sorted T cell population. From each sorted fraction, genomic DNA was isolated and quantified by UV absorbance on a Nanodrop 2000c. Using the deep immunoSEQ assay, TCR CDR3 regions were amplified from genomic DNA by multiplex PCR. Extracted genomic DNA from each cell subset was distributed evenly across all wells of several immunoSEQ 96-well plates, and each plate was treated as a replicate. For sorted subsets, about 200 ng genomic DNA, equal to 30,000 or so T cell genomes, was loaded into each replicate PCR. The purified libraries were quantified using a Qubit 3.0 fluorometer, sized with a Bioanalyzer 2100, and then quantified again using the KAPA Library Quantification kit. A separate single-read 150-cycle Illumina NextSeq 550 flow cell was used to sequence each immunoSEQ 96-well plate. On the authors' methods: The immunoSEQ output contained only junctional sequences without quality scores, so filtering could not match that applied to full-length reads. Sequences were annotated with PyIR, a Python wrapper for IgBLAST v1.9, using IMGT germline references to assign V/J genes and CDR3. Reads were removed for weak V/J assignments (E-value above 1e-6), missing CDR3, stop codons, out-of-frame junctions, or ambiguous translated residues. V3J clonotypes were defined as sequences sharing the same inferred V gene, J gene, and CDR3 amino acid sequence. The percentage overlap between two repertoires was calculated by dividing the number of shared unique clonotypes by the size of the smaller repertoire. Richness of each repertoire was evaluated using RTK rarefaction, the Chao1 estimator, and Recon v2.1 estimates of unobserved clonotypes. Generation probabilities were computed with OLGA for all TCRbeta clonotypes obtained by the gDNA method from several donors. Held by TCRdb, this immuneACCESS table contains in-frame sequences only and omits some clones. Under half of the omission traces to an unresolved V gene where checked; the cause of the rest is unknown. Clonal size and the V and J genes are those of that table, whereas D and trimming came from the DNA. The sample yields some 2,500,000 clones; 85% to 95% were counted once. The ten largest clonotypes hold around 0.38% of the sample.

Via the germline V gene (reference sequence), CDR1 is GTSNPN and CDR2 SVGIG. The junction shows trimming of 6 bases on V and 9 bases on J, and the gene matches do not reach 10 bases of it. The CDR3 starts with the cysteine, ends with the phenylalanine, and has 14 residues. The DNA shown is the 42-base CDR3, in frame from base 1. Specimen: naive CD4+ T cells from PBMCs. What the cell subset or site label conveys for this sample: CD45RA+ positively selected. The sequence derives from a young man in good health. Some clones in this sample may be carry-over from other donors' samples. The chain uses TRBV30 and TRBJ1-6, with 8 middle bases fitting TRBD1. The DNA sequence is TGTGCCTGTCGAAGCGGGACAGGCTCTTCACCCCTCCACTTT. It translates to CACRSGTGSSPLHF.